This T cell receptor (beta chain) was profiled in a study of control samples from healthy donors and cancer patients. Here immunoSEQ multiplex PCR was the method, and the copy in TCRdb shows in-frame clones only, minus some. The sample lists fewer than 150,000 clones, around 90% occurring once. This TCR derives from a young man in good health. Sequencing was carried out using blood.

CDR3 DNA: TGTGCCAGCAGTGGGCAGGGGTCACCAAATAGCAATCAGCCCCAGCATTTT. Translating it yields CASSGQGSPNSNQPQHF. V and J are TRBV6-4 and TRBJ1-5, with D maybe TRBD1 (6 bases). Trimming removed 4 bases at V and 0 bases at J, with 16 bases between. This CDR3 region has 17 residues. CDR1 and CDR2 from the germline V gene are MRHNA and SNTAGT.